The 15 T cell receptor beta chains given below trace back to one sample, sequenced in a study of beta chain features in type 1 diabetes. Every bit of the isolated RNA underwent reverse transcription, so sequencing read expressed TCRB transcripts. TCRdb's table, derived via immunoSEQ multiplex PCR, lists solely in-frame clones and lacks some. The data contain about 930,000 clones, roughly 15% of them seen just once; the ten biggest clones take up 0.02% to 0.025%. The sample was naive CD4+ T cells from blood. The receptors originated from a woman younger than 30 in good health.

This chain uses TRBV20-1 with TRBJ2-7; D is uncertain. The CDR3 contains 10 residues. Germline CDR1 is DFQATT and CDR2 is SNEGSKA (reference sequence). Trimming took 4 bases from V and 5 from J, leaving 6 bases between them. The CDR3 DNA sequence: TGCAGTGCTAAAAGTGACGAGCAGTACTTC. Translating gives CSAKSDEQYF.

The J gene is TRBJ2-1, the V gene TRBV19; D may match TRBD1 or TRBD2 (6 bases each). Germline V lookup: CDR1 LNHDA, CDR2 SQIVND (reference sequence). Trimming removed 10 bases from V and 3 bases from J, with 28 bases in between. This CDR3 is 18 amino acids long. The CDR3 region is CAKGGSGCYPASYNEQFF. Written as DNA, the CDR3 is TGTGCCAAGGGGGGTAGCGGTTGTTATCCGGCTAGCTACAATGAGCAGTTCTTC.

This clone was seen a few times. The chain uses TRBV7-8 and TRBJ2-3; the D is unclear. The CDR3 runs to 16 residues. The germline gives CDR1 SGHVS, CDR2 FQNEAQ. Trimming shortened V by 4 bases and J by 1 base, and 15 bases separated the two germline ends. CDR3: CASSSKTMSRTDTQYF. In DNA, the CDR3 is TGTGCCAGCAGCTCAAAAACTATGTCCCGCACAGATACGCAGTATTTT.

This clone came up a few times. The V gene is TRBV4-2, the J gene TRBJ2-7, with a weak D call TRBD2 (6 bases). Deletions cut 0 bases from V and 3 bases from J, with 15 bases between. This CDR3 comprises 16 residues. CDR1 LGHNA and CDR2 YNFKEQ come from the germline V gene. In DNA form, the CDR3 reads TGTGCCAGCAGCCAAGATGGTAGCGGACGGATCTACGAGCAGTACTTC. Translating gives CASSQDGSGRIYEQYF.

The chain has TRBV7-2 and TRBJ2-2; D gene ambiguous. The length of the CDR3 is 15 residues. Germline V CDR1 and CDR2: SGHTA, FQGNSA. Trimming removed 0 bases at V and 3 bases at J, with 8 bases between. This CDR3 reads CASSLARSYTGELFF. CDR3 bases: TGTGCCAGCAGCTTAGCGCGGTCTTACACCGGGGAGCTGTTTTTT.

The chain combines TRBV19 with TRBJ2-1; 7 bases are a match to TRBD1. V was pared by 7 bases and J by 4 bases, with 7 bases of the junction left unmatched. CDR1 LNHDA and CDR2 SQIVND come from the germline V gene (reference sequence). The CDR3 is 14 residues long. The CDR3 spells CASNEDRVYNEQFF. In nucleotides, the CDR3 is TGTGCCAGTAATGAAGACAGGGTGTACAATGAGCAGTTCTTC.

The chain recombines TRBV7-9 with TRBJ2-5; D gene uncertain. The J call may be incorrect, as the DNA end agrees better with TRBJ2-7. The germline V gene encodes CDR1 SEHNR and CDR2 FQNEAQ (reference sequence). This CDR3 spans 13 amino acids. This CDR3 is CASASYDLDEQYF. CDR3 coding DNA: TGTGCCAGCGCCTCCTATGACCTAGACGAGCAGTACTTC.

Remarks on this clone: This specimen includes other DNA sequences encoding the same CDR3. The chain joins TRBV18 to TRBJ1-1; no reliable D call. V was clipped by 1 base and J by 0 bases, with 3 bases between them. CDR1 is KGHSH, CDR2 LQKENI, per germline. This CDR3 is built from 13 residues. CDR3 bases: TGTGCCAGCTCACCACAGGTGAACACTGAAGCTTTCTTT. It is translated as CASSPQVNTEAFF.

The genes are TRBV7-9 and TRBJ2-7; 11 positions agree with TRBD2. From germline, CDR1 is SEHNR and CDR2 FQNEAQ (reference sequence). CDR3 length: 17 amino acids. Germline trimming cut 4 bases from V and 1 base from J; bases unmatched to any gene: 9. The CDR3 spells CASSSSTLAGGSYEQYF. Here the CDR3 DNA reads TGTGCCAGCAGCTCCAGCACCCTAGCGGGGGGATCCTACGAGCAGTACTTC.

This clone was detected a few times. The J gene is TRBJ2-7, the V gene TRBV28; a possible D gene is TRBD2 (7 bases). V was pared by 5 bases and J by 7 bases, with 18 bases between. This CDR3 has 14 residues. The germline CDR1 and CDR2 sequences are MDHEN and SYDVKM. In DNA, the CDR3 is TGTGCCAGCAGTCTAGGGGGGGCCCCTAGAGAGCAGTACTTC. Translating gives CASSLGGAPREQYF.

The V call is TRBV4-2, the J call TRBJ1-4; D is unclear. Germline CDR1 reads LGHNA; CDR2 reads YNFKEQ. Trimming left V 1 base short and J 8 bases short, with 14 bases between. The CDR3 is 15 amino acids. This CDR3 is CASSQGSPGGEKLFF. The CDR3 bases are TGTGCCAGCAGCCAAGGATCCCCGGGCGGAGAAAAACTGTTTTTT.

In its sample, this clone was seen a few times. V and J are TRBV18 and TRBJ1-2, with 7 bases identical to TRBD1. The length of the CDR3 is 16 residues. Germline V gives CDR1 KGHSH, CDR2 LQKENI. Trimming cost V 3 bases and J 3 bases; bases outside gene matches: 10. CDR3 region: CASSPNEGAGDYGYTF. The CDR3 DNA follows: TGTGCCAGCTCACCCAACGAGGGGGCTGGCGACTATGGCTACACCTTC.

This clone occurred a few times. The rearrangement uses TRBV7-2 and TRBJ2-5, with a possible D match to TRBD2 (5 bases). Judging by the DNA end, TRBJ2-7 fits better; the J call may be wrong. This CDR3 is 15 amino acids long. CDR1 is SGHTA, CDR2 FQGNSA, per germline. The CDR3 protein is CASSPSAGRTGEQYF. DNA of the CDR3: TGTGCCAGCAGCCCGAGTGCGGGTCGAACTGGCGAGCAGTACTTC.

The chain has TRBV5-1 and TRBJ2-1, with 7 bases that match TRBD2. CDR1 is SGHRS, CDR2 YFSETQ, per germline. The ends lost 4 bases at V and 2 bases at J; junction bases unmatched: 3. The CDR3 covers 14 residues. The CDR3 sequence is CASSPGLPYNEQFF. The CDR3 nucleotides are TGCGCCAGCAGCCCGGGACTACCCTACAATGAGCAGTTCTTC.

This clone was counted between two and nine times. This rearrangement joins TRBV6-5 to TRBJ2-3; D ambiguous. CDR1 is MNHEY, CDR2 SVGAGI, per germline. V lost 2 bases and J 2 bases, leaving 5 bases between the germline ends. The length of the CDR3 is 13 residues. Here the CDR3 reads CASSYRYTDTQYF. The CDR3 coding sequence is TGTGCCAGCAGTTACAGATACACAGATACGCAGTATTTT.